The 8 T cell receptor beta chains presented below share a single source sample, sequenced in a study of control samples from healthy donors and cancer patients. The method was immunoSEQ multiplex PCR; TCRdb's version includes in-frame clones alone and lacks a portion of them. This table holds some 130,000 clones, over 80% found once. The specimen sequenced was blood. The receptors here all came from a woman aged 45-59 years in good health.

The gene calls are TRBV18 and TRBJ1-5, with unresolved D. The CDR3 loop spans 15 amino acids. Germline lookup yields CDR1 KGHSH and CDR2 LQKENI. V was cut by 4 bases and J by 1 base, with 11 bases left in between. The CDR3 DNA follows: TGTGCCAGCTCACTCGCGGCGAAGAGCAATCAGCCCCAGCATTTT. This encodes CASSLAAKSNQPQHF.

The chain is built from TRBV30 and TRBJ1-2, with D possibly matching TRBD1 (6 bases). CDR1 GTSNPN and CDR2 SVGIG come from the germline V gene (reference sequence). This CDR3 comprises 13 residues. Trimming pared 5 bases from V and 4 bases from J, leaving 14 bases between. The CDR3 region is CAWSGGGIYGYTF. In nucleotides, the CDR3 is TGTGCCTGGTCCGGGGGCGGAATCTATGGCTACACCTTC. Full variable domain (rest looked up from reference TRBV30 and TRBJ1-2): SQTIHQWPATLVQPVGSPLSLECTVEGTSNPNLYWYRQAAGRGLQLLFYSVGIGQISSEVPQNLSASRPQDRQFILSSKKLLLSDSGFYLCAWSGGGIYGYTFGSGTRLTVV.

The chain joins TRBV28 to TRBJ2-6; D possibly corresponds to TRBD1 (7 bases). V was pared by 6 bases and J by 2 bases, with 17 bases between. The CDR3 runs to 17 residues. Germline assignment: CDR1 MDHEN and CDR2 SYDVKM. CDR3 bases: TGTGCCAGCAGGAAGGGCAGGGGGGTGCCTGGGGCCAACGTCCTGACTTTC. It codes for CASRKGRGVPGANVLTF.

This sequence joins TRBV5-1 and TRBJ2-2; D uncertain. V lost 0 bases to trimming and J lost 2 bases, with 5 bases between them. Germline CDR1 is SGHRS and CDR2 is YFSETQ. The CDR3 loop spans 14 amino acids. CDR3 region: CASSLGKNTGELFF. CDR3 in DNA: TGCGCCAGCAGCTTGGGAAAAAACACCGGGGAGCTGTTTTTT.

The J gene is TRBJ1-4, the V gene TRBV30; D is perhaps TRBD1 (5 bases). V was clipped by 8 bases and J by 0 bases, with 19 bases between them. The CDR3 contains 16 residues. Germline lookup yields CDR1 GTSNPN and CDR2 SVGIG (reference sequence). Here the CDR3 DNA reads TGTGCCAGTGTGGTGGGGGTTGGCTCAACTAATGAAAAACTGTTTTTT. Its translation: CASVVGVGSTNEKLFF.

The chain carries TRBV19 and TRBJ1-6; perhaps TRBD1 as D (5 bases). The length of the CDR3 is 16 residues. The germline V gene encodes CDR1 LNHDA and CDR2 SQIVND (reference sequence). V lost 1 base to trimming and J lost 11 bases, with 18 bases between them. The CDR3 region has the DNA TGTGCCAGTAGTATAGGGCCTCCGGGACCTGGGACACCCCTCCACTTT. This encodes CASSIGPPGPGTPLHF.

The chain is built from TRBV7-9 and TRBJ2-5; the D gene could be TRBD1 or TRBD2 (6 bases each). V was trimmed by 4 bases and J by 4 bases, leaving 13 bases between them. The CDR3 is 14 amino acids. In germline, CDR1 is SEHNR, CDR2 FQNEAQ (reference sequence). CDR3 protein: CASSSFGGGETQYF. DNA for the CDR3: TGTGCCAGCAGCTCTTTCGGAGGGGGAGAGACCCAGTACTTC.

This chain uses TRBV5-4 with TRBJ1-4; the match to TRBD1 covers 7 bases. CDR1 and CDR2 from the germline V gene are SGHNT and YYREEE (reference sequence). V lost 5 bases to trimming and J lost 8 bases; unmatched junction nucleotides: 9. The CDR3 has 14 residues. The CDR3 coding sequence is TGTGCCAGCAGAATAGACAGGGCGTCGGAAAAACTGTTTTTT. It translates to CASRIDRASEKLFF.